The 2 T cell receptor beta chains in this list originate from one sample, sequenced in a study of CD8 T cells in Susac syndrome. Random hexamers served to reverse transcribe about 0.5 to 1 ug RNA. Using its own MiXCR run on the immunoSEQ multiplex PCR reads, TCRdb lists one record per CDR3 protein. This sample has about 81,000 distinct CDR3 sequences; 90% to 95% occur once, and the top ten carry roughly 0.88%. Specimen: CD8+ T cells from PBMCs. These receptors all come from a human donor with Susac syndrome.

The chain couples TRBV19 to TRBJ2-7; TRBD2 is a possible D gene (5 bases). Germline values: CDR1 LNHDA, CDR2 SQIVND (reference sequence). This CDR3 contains 14 residues. Trimming pared 5 bases from V and 2 bases from J, leaving 13 bases between. CDR3 in amino acids: CASSPARDTYEQYF. DNA of the CDR3: TGTGCCAGTAGTCCCGCGAGGGATACCTACGAGCAGTACTTC.

To note about this clonotype: One end of the junction fails to match germline, which may point to a read error. The chain recombines TRBV12-3 or TRBV12-4 with TRBJ2-5, with 7 positions matching TRBD2. The CDR3 has 15 residues. The CDR3 sequence is CASSFERETQGTQYF. Here the CDR3 DNA reads TGTGCCAGCAGTTTTGAGCGGGAAACCCAAGGGACCCAGTACTTC.